The rows below give T cell receptor beta chains drawn from one sample of a study of T-cell memory formation after mild COVID-19. TCRdb ran MiXCR on the 5' RACE reads and lists one entry per CDR3 protein. The sample includes approximately 260,000 distinct CDR3 sequences, about 16% of them seen just once. Material for sequencing was PBMCs or a T cell subset sorted from them (not recorded which). The origin of the receptors is a man between 18 and 35 years old who had mild COVID-19 (a few samples of this study predate the infection). Cell type and time point are not known. CDR3s include the opening cysteine and the closing phenylalanine or tryptophan.

j_gene | v_gene | CDR3aa
TRBJ2-3 | TRBV5-1 | CASSFTGTGAVTDTQYF
TRBJ2-1 | TRBV2 | CASSGTGGYNVQFF
TRBJ2-1 | TRBV7-3 | CASSGSGRDEQFF
TRBJ1-2 | TRBV5-6 | CASSEPLGGSGYGYTF
TRBJ1-5 | TRBV12-3/TRBV12-4 | CASSLTGGINNQPQHF
TRBJ2-4 | TRBV27 | CASSLTAYSKNIQYF
TRBJ2-5 | TRBV6-2/TRBV6-3 | CASSEVGETQYF
TRBJ1-5 | TRBV10-3 | CAISESKNQPQHF
TRBJ2-1 | TRBV20-1 | CSARVLAGLNEQFF
TRBJ1-2 | TRBV20-1 | CSASVRGYWFTF
TRBJ2-3 | TRBV12-3/TRBV12-4 | CASSLARGFSTDTQYF
TRBJ1-5 | TRBV7-9 | CASTGGTNQPQHF
TRBJ2-1 | TRBV4-3 | CASSQIRQTNEQFF
TRBJ1-1 | TRBV5-1 | CASSFGAGRGDTEAFF
TRBJ1-5 | TRBV7-3 | CASSRTANQPQHF
TRBJ2-5 | TRBV11-2 | CASSLDPTDQETQYF
TRBJ1-2 | TRBV5-1 | CASSPTGVRGYTF
TRBJ2-7 | TRBV29-1 | CSVERHGQVGAYEQYF
TRBJ2-3 | TRBV4-1 | CASSQDGGRAADTQYF
TRBJ2-7 | TRBV20-1 | CSAREQGFYEQYF
TRBJ2-1 | TRBV24-1 | CATSDFRDTEQFF
TRBJ2-3 | TRBV20-1 | CSAKEGTGTDTQYF
TRBJ1-5 | TRBV20-1 | CSARARDRRYQPQHF
TRBJ1-1 | TRBV29-1 | CSVFLINTEAFF
TRBJ1-5 | TRBV7-2 | CASSWRQGADQPQHF
TRBJ2-3 | TRBV5-4 | CASSFGGGAEDTQYF
TRBJ2-4 | TRBV12-3/TRBV12-4 | CASSFRGERLAKNIQYF
TRBJ2-3 | TRBV7-9 | CASSNRDRGGTDTQYF
TRBJ2-7 | TRBV6-1 | CASSEPDRGSSYEQYF
TRBJ2-3 | TRBV6-2/TRBV6-3 | CASSRPTARRATQYF
TRBJ1-3 | TRBV29-1 | CSVLVGNTICF
TRBJ1-5 | TRBV6-5 | CASSYIGGGQPQHF
TRBJ2-3 | TRBV7-2 | CASSLPSGGNTVTDTQYF
TRBJ1-1 | TRBV4-3 | CASSQESGGVNSNTEAFF
TRBJ2-3 | TRBV10-1 | CASSDGGAIDTQYF
TRBJ2-1 | TRBV7-9 | CASSLLAAREQFF
TRBJ2-1 | TRBV29-1 | CSVRTGSHEQFF
TRBJ1-1 | TRBV7-2 | CASSSSYRVTEAFF
TRBJ2-7 | TRBV4-3 | CASSQERSPYYEQYF
TRBJ1-1 | TRBV4-3 | CASSHTPAGSTEAFF
TRBJ2-2 | TRBV6-5 | CASSKTSGGPNTGELFF